A selection of T cell receptor beta chains follows, all from one sample in a study of T cell responses to AZD1222 COVID-19 vaccine. Produced via immunoSEQ multiplex PCR; TCRdb's table is partial and in-frame only. The table lists roughly 80,000 clones, roughly 90% of them singletons. The source material was peripheral blood, sampled 28 days after the second AZD1222 dose. The receptors originated from an adult who received the AZD1222 COVID-19 vaccine. The CDR3 runs from the conserved cysteine through the conserved F or W. Each record gives: D gene, clone size, V gene, J gene, CDR3 DNA, CDR3 protein. The D gene is left open where the match is weak. A row's size may be missing; if present it is once, few, many or a size class.

D gene: TRBD1
clone size: -
V gene: TRBV7-8
J gene: TRBJ2-5
CDR3 DNA: TGTGCCAGCAGCCCGCGGGACAGGGGTTTGGAGACCCAGTACTTC
CDR3 protein: CASSPRDRGLETQYF

D gene: -
clone size: -
V gene: TRBV19
J gene: TRBJ1-2
CDR3 DNA: TGTGCCAGTACCGACGGCTCGCTCGGCTACACCTTC
CDR3 protein: CASTDGSLGYTF

D gene: TRBD2
clone size: -
V gene: TRBV7-9
J gene: TRBJ2-3
CDR3 DNA: TGTGCCAGCAGCGGACTAGCGGGGGGGCACGCAGATACGCAGTATTTT
CDR3 protein: CASSGLAGGHADTQYF

D gene: -
clone size: -
V gene: TRBV30
J gene: TRBJ2-7
CDR3 DNA: TGTGCCTGGAGTCTCCCGGGGGCATACGAGCAGTACTTC
CDR3 protein: CAWSLPGAYEQYF

D gene: -
clone size: -
V gene: TRBV28
J gene: TRBJ2-7
CDR3 DNA: TGTGCCAGCAGCGCCCCCTCTAAGCAGTACTTC
CDR3 protein: CASSAPSKQYF

D gene: TRBD1
clone size: -
V gene: TRBV6-5
J gene: TRBJ1-2
CDR3 DNA: TGTGCCAGCAGTAAAAGGGACAGCAATAACTATGGCTACACCTTC
CDR3 protein: CASSKRDSNNYGYTF

D gene: TRBD2
clone size: -
V gene: TRBV7-9
J gene: TRBJ2-5
CDR3 DNA: TGTGCCAGCAGCTTAGGGGTGGATAGCGGGGGGCACCAAGAGACCCAGTACTTC
CDR3 protein: CASSLGVDSGGHQETQYF

D gene: TRBD1
clone size: -
V gene: TRBV10-3
J gene: TRBJ2-1
CDR3 DNA: TGTGCCATCAGTGAGCCGGGACAGAAGCCCGATGAGCAGTTCTTC
CDR3 protein: CAISEPGQKPDEQFF

D gene: -
clone size: -
V gene: TRBV9
J gene: TRBJ2-2
CDR3 DNA: TGTGCCAGCAGCGTAGGAGGGGGGAGTTCAGGGGAGCTGTTTTTT
CDR3 protein: CASSVGGGSSGELFF

D gene: -
clone size: -
V gene: TRBV7-3
J gene: TRBJ1-1
CDR3 DNA: TGTGCCAGCAGCTTAACGCCCCTGACCCTCTTTAACACTGAAGCTTTCTTT
CDR3 protein: CASSLTPLTLFNTEAFF

D gene: -
clone size: -
V gene: TRBV5-4
J gene: TRBJ2-5
CDR3 DNA: TGTGCCAGCAGCCCGGGATCCTCCGCCGAGTGGGAGACCCAGTACTTC
CDR3 protein: CASSPGSSAEWETQYF

D gene: -
clone size: once
V gene: TRBV7-8
J gene: TRBJ2-2
CDR3 DNA: TGTGCCAGCAGCTCCAAACTACAGATCGGACACGAAATGAACACCGGGGAGCTGTTTTTT
CDR3 protein: CASSSKLQIGHEMNTGELFF